This TCR beta chain emerged from a study of shared clonotypes between healthy human individuals. Study in general: The donors, two women and three men, were aged 18 to 49.

Unsorted PBMC DNA went through sequencing on ten immunoSEQ deep assay plates. Sequencing used immunoSEQ multiplex PCR; TCRdb keeps in-frame clones, though not all of them. This sample has fewer than 600,000 clones, with more than 70% found just once. Study outcomes and limitations: Sequencing depth was a factor that was expected to affect clonotype sharing among donors.

Donors were healthy HIV-negative adults without recently reported acute infections or vaccinations. Comments on this clone: The antigen is unknown.

The sequenced material came from PBMCs. The TCR comes from a woman between 40 and 55 years old in good health. Some clones in this sample may be carry-over from other donors' samples.

DNA of the CDR3: TGTGCCACCAGCATCCGAGCCGAGCAGCCCCAGCATTTT. Residues: CATSIRAEQPQHF. V and J are TRBV15 and TRBJ1-5; D unresolved. V shed 4 bases and J shed 7 bases, with 11 bases lying between them. Per the germline V gene, CDR1 is LNHNV and CDR2 is YYDKDF (reference sequence). The CDR3 is made up of 13 amino acids.